The clone carrying this T cell receptor (beta chain) was seen many times. Germline V gene data show CDR1 as SQVTM and CDR2 as ANQGSEA. J lost 3 bases, V lost 7 bases, and 7 bases had no gene match. The CDR3 covers 13 residues. This sample is drawn from a study of patients and donors after allogeneic stem cell transplantation. TCRdb re-called the RT-PCR reads through MiXCR, storing one row per CDR3 protein. Among around 160,000 distinct CDR3 sequences listed, about 32% were seen once. This chain links TRBV29-1 with TRBJ1-1, with 8 bases matching TRBD1. The clonotype was recovered from a human donor who was either an allogeneic HSCT recipient or a stem cell or donor lymphocyte infusion donor (not recorded which). It is not recorded whose cells these are; they may come from a transplant donor. The source material was blood, either unsorted or a sorted T cell fraction (not recorded which). The CDR3 loop is CSARTGLDTEAFF. The DNA for the CDR3 is TGCAGCGCCCGGACAGGGTTGGACACTGAAGCTTTCTTT.